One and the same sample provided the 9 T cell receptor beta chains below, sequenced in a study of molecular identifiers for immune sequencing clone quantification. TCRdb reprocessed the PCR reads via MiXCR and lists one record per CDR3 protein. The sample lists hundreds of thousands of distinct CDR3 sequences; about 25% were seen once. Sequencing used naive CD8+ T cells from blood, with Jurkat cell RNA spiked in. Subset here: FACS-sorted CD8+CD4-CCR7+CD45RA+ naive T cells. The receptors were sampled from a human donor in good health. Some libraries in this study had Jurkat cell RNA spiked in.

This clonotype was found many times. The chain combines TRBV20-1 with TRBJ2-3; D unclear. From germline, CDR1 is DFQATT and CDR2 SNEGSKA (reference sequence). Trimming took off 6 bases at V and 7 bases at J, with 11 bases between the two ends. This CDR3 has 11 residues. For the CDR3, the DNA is TGCAGTGCCGCAGCAGAGAATACGCAGTATTTT. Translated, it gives CSAAAENTQYF.

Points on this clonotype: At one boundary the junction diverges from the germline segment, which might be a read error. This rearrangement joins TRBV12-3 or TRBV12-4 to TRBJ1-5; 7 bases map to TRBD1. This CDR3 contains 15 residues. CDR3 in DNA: TGTGCCAGCAGCGCGCAGGGGGTTAGCAATCAGCCCCAGGATTTT. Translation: CASSAQGVSNQPQDF.

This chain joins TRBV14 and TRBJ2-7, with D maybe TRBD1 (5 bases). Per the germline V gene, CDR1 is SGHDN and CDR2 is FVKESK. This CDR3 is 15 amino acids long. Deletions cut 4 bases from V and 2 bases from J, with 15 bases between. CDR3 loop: CASSPRQRFAYEQYF. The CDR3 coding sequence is TGTGCCAGCAGCCCGCGACAGAGGTTCGCCTACGAGCAGTACTTC.

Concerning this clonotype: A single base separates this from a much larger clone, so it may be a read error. CDR3 sequence reads: CASSQPRQGGEQYF. The CDR3 DNA follows: TGCGCCAGCAGCCAACCGCGACAGGGAGGCGAGCAGTACTTC. The chain employs TRBV4-1 and TRBJ2-7; D perhaps matches TRBD1 (7 bases). From germline, CDR1 is MGHRA and CDR2 YSYEKL. This CDR3 has 14 residues. V gave up 2 bases and J gave up 6 bases, with 14 bases separating them.

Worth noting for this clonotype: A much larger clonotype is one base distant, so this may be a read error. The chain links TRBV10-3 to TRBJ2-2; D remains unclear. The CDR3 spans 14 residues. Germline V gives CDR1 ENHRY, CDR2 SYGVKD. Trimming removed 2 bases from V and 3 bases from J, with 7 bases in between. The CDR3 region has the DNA TGTGCCATCAGTGAGCTCCCGGACACCGGGGAGCTGTTTTTT. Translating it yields CAISELPDTGELFF.

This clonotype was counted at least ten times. CDR3 in amino acids: CSARGWAGAATDTQYF. The CDR3 nucleotides read TGCAGTGCTAGAGGTTGGGCGGGAGCGGCTACAGATACGCAGTATTTT. The chain employs TRBV20-1 and TRBJ2-3; 7 nucleotides line up with TRBD2. CDR1 and CDR2 (germline): DFQATT, SNEGSKA (reference sequence). There are 16 residues in the CDR3. V shed 1 base and J 3 bases; nucleotides not matched to a gene: 10.

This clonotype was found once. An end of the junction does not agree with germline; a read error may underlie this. CDR3 coding DNA: TGCAGCGTTGAAGACAGACAGGGGCTTTGGGATGAGCAGTCCTTC. Translation: CSVEDRQGLWDEQSF. The rearrangement links TRBV29-1 to TRBJ2-1; 8 nucleotides align to TRBD1. Germline V gene lookup returns CDR1 SQVTM and CDR2 ANQGSEA. The CDR3 sequence is 15 residues long.

The DNA for the CDR3 is TGTGCCAGCAGCTCCCCCGGGACAGGGGATGAGCAGTTCTTC. Its protein is CASSSPGTGDEQFF. This chain connects TRBV5-6 to TRBJ2-1, with TRBD1 identical over 10 bases. The CDR3 runs 14 residues. V shed 3 bases and J 8 bases; nucleotides not matched to a gene: 5. Germline V gene lookup returns CDR1 SGHDT and CDR2 YYEEEE.

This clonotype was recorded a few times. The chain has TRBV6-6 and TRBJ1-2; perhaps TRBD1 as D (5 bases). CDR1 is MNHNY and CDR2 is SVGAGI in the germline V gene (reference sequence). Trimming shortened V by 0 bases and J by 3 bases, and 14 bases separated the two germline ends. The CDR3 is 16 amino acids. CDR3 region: CASSYSVQSGYYGYTF. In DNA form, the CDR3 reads TGTGCCAGCAGTTACTCGGTTCAATCAGGGTACTATGGCTACACCTTC.